This entry describes one TCR beta chain. The data were taken from a study of blood T cell repertoires in COVID-19. Overall study: Whether acute or convalescent, the COVID-19 samples came from the United States, Italy and Spain. PBMCs, B-cell-depleted T cells, or T cells provided the cDNA or gDNA that made up the material.

Repertoires were generated with immunoSEQ multiplex PCR, while TCRdb's copy carries only in-frame clones and drops some. The sample lists 270,000 or so clones; approximately 82% were seen once. Trimming removed 1 base at V and 3 bases at J, with 22 bases between. This CDR3 contains 19 residues. The germline gives CDR1 LGHNA, CDR2 YSLEER. The V and J genes are TRBV4-3 and TRBJ2-1, with D possibly being TRBD1 (8 bases). Material: peripheral blood. This clonotype was obtained from a woman aged 18-29 years with acute or convalescent COVID-19. CDR3 in DNA: TGCGCCAGCAGCCAAGTTCCAGGGGAGGGGACAGGAGACTACAATGAGCAGTTCTTC. It yields the protein CASSQVPGEGTGDYNEQFF.